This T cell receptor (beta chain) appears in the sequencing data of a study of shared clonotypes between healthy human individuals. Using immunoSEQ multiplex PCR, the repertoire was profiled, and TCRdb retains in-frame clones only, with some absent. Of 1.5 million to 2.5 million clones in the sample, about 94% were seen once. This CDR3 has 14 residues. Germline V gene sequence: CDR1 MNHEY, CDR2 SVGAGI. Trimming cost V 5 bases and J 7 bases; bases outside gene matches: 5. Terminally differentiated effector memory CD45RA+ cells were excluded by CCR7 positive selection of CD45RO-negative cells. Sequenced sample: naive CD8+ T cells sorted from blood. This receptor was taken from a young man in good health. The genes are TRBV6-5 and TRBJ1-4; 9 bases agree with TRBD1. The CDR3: CASSTDRGGEKLFF. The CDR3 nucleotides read TGTGCCAGCAGTACAGACAGGGGGGGTGAAAAACTGTTTTTT.